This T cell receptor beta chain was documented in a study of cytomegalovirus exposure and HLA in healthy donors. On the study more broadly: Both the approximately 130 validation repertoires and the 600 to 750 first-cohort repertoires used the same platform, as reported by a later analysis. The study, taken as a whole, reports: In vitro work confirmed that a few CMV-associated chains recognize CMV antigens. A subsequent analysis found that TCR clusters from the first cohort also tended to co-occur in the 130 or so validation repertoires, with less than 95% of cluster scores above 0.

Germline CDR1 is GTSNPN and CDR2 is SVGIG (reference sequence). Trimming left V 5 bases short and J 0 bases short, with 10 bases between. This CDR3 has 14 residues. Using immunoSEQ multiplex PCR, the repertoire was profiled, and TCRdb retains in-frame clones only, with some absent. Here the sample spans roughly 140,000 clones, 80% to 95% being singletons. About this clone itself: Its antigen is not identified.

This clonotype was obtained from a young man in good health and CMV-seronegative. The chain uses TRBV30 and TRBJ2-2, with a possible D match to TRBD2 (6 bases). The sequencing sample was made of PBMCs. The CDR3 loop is CAWRAGPNTGELFF. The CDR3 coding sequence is TGTGCCTGGCGAGCGGGCCCGAACACCGGGGAGCTGTTTTTT.